This TCR beta chain comes out of a study of CD8 T cells in Susac syndrome. The study, taken as a whole, reports: The TCR sequencing and HLA analysis in the study involved a relatively small number of individuals, as the study acknowledged.

This CDR3 is built from 16 residues. With 0 bases removed from V and 3 bases from J, the gap between germline ends came to 11 bases. Concerning this clonotype itself: Its antigen is as yet unknown.

The authors reverse transcribed about 0.5 to 1 ug RNA with random hexamers. TCRdb analysed the immunoSEQ multiplex PCR reads with MiXCR anew, one entry per CDR3 protein. The data contain about 280,000 distinct CDR3 sequences, around 84% of them singletons. Sequencing input: CD8+ T cells from PBMCs. The chain couples TRBV23-1 to TRBJ2-2; possible D gene TRBD1, 6 bases. TRBV23-1 is marked as an open reading frame, function uncertain. This TCR was sampled from a human donor with multiple sclerosis. Written as DNA, the CDR3 is TGCGCCAGCAGTCAATCCGACAGGTGCCACACCGGGGAGCTGTTTTTT. This translates into CASSQSDRCHTGELFF.